This entry features one T cell receptor beta chain sequence. These data are taken from a study of blood T cells in healthy people across ages. The V and J ends lost 8 bases and 6 bases respectively, with 11 bases between them. The CDR3 runs 12 residues. The germline gives CDR1 MNHNS, CDR2 SASEGT. The use of a sample-barcoded 5' primer and a J-beta primer mix characterized a second PCR of about 6 to 12 cycles. TCRdb reprocessed the 5' RACE reads with MiXCR, giving one entry per CDR3 protein. Of approximately 770,000 distinct CDR3 sequences in the sample, 58% were seen once. The TCR sequence derives from a man in his thirties or forties in good health. The sequencing sample was made of blood. J is TRBJ2-4 and V is TRBV6-1; D possibly uses TRBD1 or TRBD2 (6 bases each). The CDR3: CASYGGRNIQYF. In DNA form, the CDR3 reads TGTGCCAGCTACGGGGGCCGAAACATTCAGTACTTC.